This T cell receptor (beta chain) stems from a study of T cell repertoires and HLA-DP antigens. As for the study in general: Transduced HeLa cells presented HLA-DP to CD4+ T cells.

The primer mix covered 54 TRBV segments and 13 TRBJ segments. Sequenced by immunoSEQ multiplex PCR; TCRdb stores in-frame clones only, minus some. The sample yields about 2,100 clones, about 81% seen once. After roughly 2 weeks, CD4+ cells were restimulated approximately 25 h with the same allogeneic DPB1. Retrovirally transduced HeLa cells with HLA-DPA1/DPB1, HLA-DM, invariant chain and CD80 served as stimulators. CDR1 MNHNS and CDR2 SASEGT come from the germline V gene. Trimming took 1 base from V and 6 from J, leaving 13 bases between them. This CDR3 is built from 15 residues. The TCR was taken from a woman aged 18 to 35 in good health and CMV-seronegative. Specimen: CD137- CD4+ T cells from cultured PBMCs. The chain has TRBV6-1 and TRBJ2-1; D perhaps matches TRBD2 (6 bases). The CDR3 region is CASSEGQGLRNEQFF. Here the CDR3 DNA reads TGTGCCAGCAGTGAAGGCCAGGGACTCCGCAATGAGCAGTTCTTC.